This T cell receptor beta chain was recovered during a study of cytotoxic CD8 clonotypes in ibrutinib-treated CLL. Method: immunoSEQ multiplex PCR; TCRdb's copy keeps in-frame clones and lacks some. The sample yields about 130,000 clones, 75% to 85% seen once. In germline, CDR1 is MNHEY, CDR2 SVGAGI. V gave up 0 bases and J gave up 7 bases; unmatched junction bases: 9. This CDR3 is built from 16 residues. This chain links TRBV6-5 with TRBJ2-5, with 9 bases identical to TRBD1. This clonotype originated in a human donor with chronic lymphocytic leukemia. Sequenced here: PBMCs, sampled after 12 months of ibrutinib treatment. The CDR3 loop is CASSYSLHRGRATQYF. Here the CDR3 DNA reads TGTGCCAGCAGTTACTCCCTTCACAGGGGGCGGGCGACCCAGTACTTC.